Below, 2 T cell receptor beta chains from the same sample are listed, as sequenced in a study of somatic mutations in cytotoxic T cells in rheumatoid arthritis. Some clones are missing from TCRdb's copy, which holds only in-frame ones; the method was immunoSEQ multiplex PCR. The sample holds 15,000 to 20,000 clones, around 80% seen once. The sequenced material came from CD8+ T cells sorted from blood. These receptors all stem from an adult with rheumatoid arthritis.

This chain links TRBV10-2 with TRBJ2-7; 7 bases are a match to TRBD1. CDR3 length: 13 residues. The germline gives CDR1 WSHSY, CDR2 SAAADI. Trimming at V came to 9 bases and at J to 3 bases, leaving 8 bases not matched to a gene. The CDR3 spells CASQGVNGYEQYF. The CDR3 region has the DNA TGCGCCAGTCAGGGGGTTAACGGCTACGAGCAGTACTTC.

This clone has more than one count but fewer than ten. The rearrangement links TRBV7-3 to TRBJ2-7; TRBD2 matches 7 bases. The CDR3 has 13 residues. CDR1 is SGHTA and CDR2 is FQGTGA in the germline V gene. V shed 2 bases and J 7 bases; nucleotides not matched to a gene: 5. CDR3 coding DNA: TGTGCCAGCAGCTTACAGCTCGGGGGGGAGCAGTACTTC. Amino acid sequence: CASSLQLGGEQYF.